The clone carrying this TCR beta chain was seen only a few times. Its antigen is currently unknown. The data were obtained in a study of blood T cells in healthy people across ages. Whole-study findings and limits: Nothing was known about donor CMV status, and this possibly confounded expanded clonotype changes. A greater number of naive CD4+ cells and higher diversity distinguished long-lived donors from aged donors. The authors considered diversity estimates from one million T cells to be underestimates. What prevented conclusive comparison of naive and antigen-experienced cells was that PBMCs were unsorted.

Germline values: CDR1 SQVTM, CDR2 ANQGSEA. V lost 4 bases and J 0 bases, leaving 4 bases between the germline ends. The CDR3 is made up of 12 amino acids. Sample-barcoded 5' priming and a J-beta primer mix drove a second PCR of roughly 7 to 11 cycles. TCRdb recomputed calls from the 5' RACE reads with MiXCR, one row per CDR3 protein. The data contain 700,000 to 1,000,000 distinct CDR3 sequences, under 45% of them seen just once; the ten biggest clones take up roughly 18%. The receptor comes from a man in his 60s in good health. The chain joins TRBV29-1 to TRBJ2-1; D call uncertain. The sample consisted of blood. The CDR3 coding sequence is TGCAGCGTTGGTGCCTCCTACAATGAGCAGTTCTTC. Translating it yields CSVGASYNEQFF.